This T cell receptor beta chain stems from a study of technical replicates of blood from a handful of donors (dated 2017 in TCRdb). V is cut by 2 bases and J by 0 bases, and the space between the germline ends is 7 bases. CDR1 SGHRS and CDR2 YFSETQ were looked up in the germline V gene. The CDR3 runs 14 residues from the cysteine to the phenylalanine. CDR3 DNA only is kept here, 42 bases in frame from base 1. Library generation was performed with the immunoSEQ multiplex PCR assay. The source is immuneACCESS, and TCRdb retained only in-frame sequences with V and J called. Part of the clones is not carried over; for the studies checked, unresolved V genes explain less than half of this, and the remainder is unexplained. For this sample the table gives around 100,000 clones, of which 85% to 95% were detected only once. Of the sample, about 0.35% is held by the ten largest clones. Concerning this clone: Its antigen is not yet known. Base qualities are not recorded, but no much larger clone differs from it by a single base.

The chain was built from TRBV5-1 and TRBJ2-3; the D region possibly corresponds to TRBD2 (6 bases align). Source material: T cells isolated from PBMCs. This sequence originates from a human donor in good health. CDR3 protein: CASSFGTSTDTQYF. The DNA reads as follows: TGCGCCAGCAGCTTTGGGACTAGCACAGATACGCAGTATTTT. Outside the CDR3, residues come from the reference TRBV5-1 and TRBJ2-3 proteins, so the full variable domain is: KAGVTQTPRYLIKTRGQQVTLSCSPISGHRSVSWYQQTPGQGLQFLFEYFSETQRNKGNFPGRFSGRQFSNSRSEMNVSTLELGDSALYLCASSFGTSTDTQYFGPGTRLTVL.